The 18 T cell receptor beta chains given below trace back to one sample, sequenced in a study of blood T cell repertoires in COVID-19. This table comes from immunoSEQ multiplex PCR, and its TCRdb copy is limited to in-frame clones, with some not included. The sample lists 300,000 to 450,000 clones, 85% occurring once. Input material: peripheral blood. The receptors here all came from a woman aged 18-29 years with acute or convalescent COVID-19.

This chain joins TRBV7-3 and TRBJ2-1; the match to TRBD2 covers 8 bases. Germline CDR1 reads SGHTA; CDR2 reads FQGTGA. The CDR3 runs 13 residues. After removal of 8 bases from V and 8 bases from J, the junction contained 8 bases not matched to a gene. CDR3 DNA: TGTGCCAGCGGTCCTAGCGGGTTGGATGAGCAGTTCTTC. It specifies CASGPSGLDEQFF. The whole variable domain, filled in from reference TRBV7-3 and TRBJ2-1, reads GAGVSQTPSNKVTEKGKYVELRCDPISGHTALYWYRQSLGQGPEFLIYFQGTGAADDSGLPNDRFFAVRPEGSVSTLKIQRTERGDSAVYLCASGPSGLDEQFFGPGTRLTVL.

The chain uses TRBV29-1 and TRBJ1-5; D ambiguous. The CDR3 has 13 amino acids. The germline gives CDR1 SQVTM, CDR2 ANQGSEA. V was clipped by 4 bases and J by 9 bases, with 16 bases between them. The CDR3 loop is CSVVFLGPGPQHF. The CDR3 bases are TGCAGCGTTGTATTTTTAGGTCCGGGGCCCCAGCATTTT.

V is TRBV6-5 and J is TRBJ1-1, with TRBD1 matching over 7 bases. There are 16 residues in the CDR3. V dropped 4 bases and J dropped 1; count of bases not matched to a gene: 9. Germline CDR1 MNHEY, CDR2 SVGAGI. CDR3: CASSSRIDRANTEAFF. The DNA for the CDR3 is TGTGCCAGCAGTTCCCGGATAGACAGGGCGAACACTGAAGCTTTCTTT.

The chain employs TRBV2 and TRBJ1-4; D is possibly TRBD1 (5 bases). This CDR3 is built from 16 residues. Trimming took off 3 bases at V and 0 bases at J, with 11 bases between the two ends. Germline lookup yields CDR1 SNHLY and CDR2 FYNNEI. This CDR3 reads CASSEEQVTTNEKLFF. The DNA of the CDR3 is TGTGCCAGCAGTGAGGAACAGGTCACAACTAATGAAAAACTGTTTTTT.

V gene TRBV6-6 combines with J gene TRBJ1-5; TRBD1 is a possible D gene (5 bases). The CDR3 totals 14 residues. Trimming took off 8 bases at V and 3 bases at J, with 14 bases between the two ends. CDR1 and CDR2 (germline): MNHNY, SVGAGI (reference sequence). The CDR3 loop reads CASHGEGLNQPQHF. CDR3 DNA sequence: TGTGCCAGCCATGGGGAGGGGCTCAATCAGCCCCAGCATTTT.

This clone has a single count. The chain employs TRBV27 and TRBJ2-7, with 9 positions matching TRBD1. Germline trimming cut 6 bases from V and 2 bases from J; bases unmatched to any gene: 8. Germline loops: CDR1 MNHEY, CDR2 SMNVEV (reference sequence). The CDR3 runs 15 residues. CDR3 in DNA: TGTGCCAGCAGCCAAGGGACAGGGAATACCTACGAGCAGTACTTC. Amino acid sequence: CASSQGTGNTYEQYF.

The rearrangement uses TRBV19 and TRBJ2-3; D is unresolved. The V gene lost 1 base and the J gene lost 2 bases, with 10 bases spanning the gap. Germline values: CDR1 LNHDA, CDR2 SQIVND (reference sequence). The CDR3 is 15 residues long. The DNA for the CDR3 is TGTGCCAGTAGTATAGGTGCAGGCTCCACAGATACGCAGTATTTT. Amino acid sequence: CASSIGAGSTDTQYF.

This sequence joins TRBV5-4 and TRBJ2-7, with TRBD2 as a possible D gene (6 bases). Germline V gene data show CDR1 as SGHNT and CDR2 as YYREEE (reference sequence). Trimming shortened V by 7 bases and J by 4 bases, and 27 bases separated the two germline ends. The CDR3 has 17 residues. The DNA of the CDR3 is TGTGCCAGCGACGGGGACTCCCCTCTCTCTATGAATTACGAGCAGTACTTC. Its protein is CASDGDSPLSMNYEQYF.

Turning to this clone: A single base separates this from a much larger clone, so it may be a read error. The chain employs TRBV7-4 and TRBJ2-3; 8 nucleotides agree with TRBD1. The V gene's germline CDR1 is SGHVT and CDR2 SQSDAQ. The CDR3 contains 15 residues. After removal of 0 bases from V and 1 base from J, the junction contained 0 bases not matched to a gene. For the CDR3, the DNA is TGTGCCAGCAGCTTAGCGGGACAGGGCACAGATACGCAGTATTTT. This sequence encodes CASSLAGQGTDTQYF.

The chain employs TRBV7-8 and TRBJ1-1, with a tentative D call TRBD1 (5 bases). V lost 0 bases and J lost 0, with 8 bases in between. Germline V gene lookup returns CDR1 SGHVS and CDR2 FQNEAQ. The CDR3 spans 15 residues. CDR3 residues: CASSLATVMNTEAFF. CDR3 nucleotide sequence: TGTGCCAGCAGCTTAGCGACAGTTATGAACACTGAAGCTTTCTTT. Variable domain in full (rest from reference TRBV7-8 and TRBJ1-1): GAGVSQSPRYKVAKRGQDVALRCDPISGHVSLFWYQQALGQGPEFLTYFQNEAQLDKSGLPSDRFFAERPEGSVSTLKIQRTQQEDSAVYLCASSLATVMNTEAFFGQGTRLTVV.

Only a few counts were recorded for this clone. CDR3 nucleotides: TGTGCCAGCAGAGCGGGCCGATACAATGAGCAGTTCTTC. This encodes CASRAGRYNEQFF. V and J are TRBV6-5 and TRBJ2-1; TRBD2 is a possible D gene (6 bases). The CDR3 contains 13 residues. Between the trimmed V and J ends, which lost 6 bases and 4 bases, there was a span of 10 bases. Germline V CDR1 and CDR2: MNHEY, SVGAGI.

J is TRBJ2-4 and V is TRBV30; possible D gene TRBD2, 6 bases. Germline CDR1 reads GTSNPN; CDR2 reads SVGIG (reference sequence). Trimming cost V 2 bases and J 7 bases, with 9 bases left between them. This CDR3 contains 12 residues. The CDR3 is CAWSSGVNIQYF. For the CDR3, the DNA is TGTGCCTGGAGTTCGGGGGTGAACATTCAGTACTTC.

V and J are TRBV9 and TRBJ1-2; 7 nucleotides align to TRBD1. The V gene end was trimmed by 3 bases and the J gene end by 4 bases; junction bases not matched to a gene: 9. Germline lookup yields CDR1 SGDLS and CDR2 YYNGEE. The length of the CDR3 is 15 residues. CDR3 in amino acids: CASSDGDRDSYGYTF. CDR3 bases: TGTGCCAGCAGCGATGGGGACAGAGATAGCTATGGCTACACCTTC.

The V call is TRBV9, the J call TRBJ2-7, with 11 bases fitting TRBD1. From germline, CDR1 is SGDLS and CDR2 YYNGEE. With 3 bases clipped from V and 4 bases from J, the junction kept 6 bases outside the gene matches. The CDR3 is 15 amino acids. CDR3 protein: CASSASGTGGYEQYF. CDR3 DNA: TGTGCCAGCAGCGCTTCCGGGACAGGGGGGTACGAGCAGTACTTC.

The rearrangement links TRBV5-1 to TRBJ2-5; 9 bases align to TRBD1. The germline V gene has CDR1 SGHRS and CDR2 YFSETQ. The CDR3 is 17 residues long. V trimming: 1 base; J trimming: 4 bases; junction bases outside the gene matches: 11. In nucleotides, the CDR3 is TGCGCCAGCAGCTTGATAGGGACAGGGACACTTCCAGAGACCCAGTACTTC. Protein sequence: CASSLIGTGTLPETQYF.

This clone has a handful of counts. The chain combines TRBV6-5 with TRBJ1-5; a weak D match, TRBD1 (5 bases). The V and J ends lost 4 bases and 9 bases respectively, with 13 bases between them. The CDR3 sequence is 13 residues long. Germline values: CDR1 MNHEY, CDR2 SVGAGI. CDR3 nucleotides: TGTGCCAGCAGTTCTTGGGGGGGTGGGCCCCAGCATTTT. Protein sequence: CASSSWGGGPQHF.

The gene calls are TRBV21-1 and TRBJ2-7; TRBD1, the D gene given by the table, was not confirmed from the DNA. TRBV21-1 is deemed a pseudogene. This CDR3 is 15 amino acids long. The DNA for the CDR3 is TGTGCCAGCAAGATTGGGGACAGGGGGAAGGAGGAGCAGTACTTC. It specifies CASKIGDRGKEEQYF.

V usage is TRBV14 and J usage is TRBJ2-1; D remains ambiguous. CDR3 length: 14 residues. Germline V CDR1 and CDR2: SGHDN, FVKESK. Deletions cut 0 bases from V and 12 bases from J, with 15 bases between. CDR3 nucleotides: TGTGCCAGCAGCCAAGATTTGAGAGGTGGCGGGCAGTTCTTC. Translating it yields CASSQDLRGGGQFF. The entire variable domain, with the rest obtained from reference TRBV14 and TRBJ2-1, is as follows: EAGVTQFPSHSVIEKGQTVTLRCDPISGHDNLYWYRRVMGKEIKFLLHFVKESKQDESGMPNNRFLAERTGGTYSTLKVQPAELEDSGVYFCASSQDLRGGGQFFGPGTRLTVL.